Described below is a single TCR beta chain sequence and its context. The data belong to a study of blood T cell repertoires in COVID-19. The V gene lost 7 bases and the J gene lost 1 base, with 14 bases spanning the gap. Germline CDR1 MGHDK, CDR2 SYGVNS. The CDR3 is 15 amino acids. Libraries were prepared by immunoSEQ multiplex PCR; TCRdb keeps only in-frame clonotypes and omits some of them. This table holds some 430,000 clones, about 90% found once. The TCR was taken from a man younger than 35 who had recovered from COVID-19. The V and J genes are TRBV25-1 and TRBJ2-1; tentative D call: TRBD2 (6 bases). The sequencing input was PBMCs or T cells enriched from blood (not recorded which). CDR3 DNA: TGTGCCAGCATGGGGAGGAAATCTTCCTACAATGAGCAGTTCTTC. Translation: CASMGRKSSYNEQFF.